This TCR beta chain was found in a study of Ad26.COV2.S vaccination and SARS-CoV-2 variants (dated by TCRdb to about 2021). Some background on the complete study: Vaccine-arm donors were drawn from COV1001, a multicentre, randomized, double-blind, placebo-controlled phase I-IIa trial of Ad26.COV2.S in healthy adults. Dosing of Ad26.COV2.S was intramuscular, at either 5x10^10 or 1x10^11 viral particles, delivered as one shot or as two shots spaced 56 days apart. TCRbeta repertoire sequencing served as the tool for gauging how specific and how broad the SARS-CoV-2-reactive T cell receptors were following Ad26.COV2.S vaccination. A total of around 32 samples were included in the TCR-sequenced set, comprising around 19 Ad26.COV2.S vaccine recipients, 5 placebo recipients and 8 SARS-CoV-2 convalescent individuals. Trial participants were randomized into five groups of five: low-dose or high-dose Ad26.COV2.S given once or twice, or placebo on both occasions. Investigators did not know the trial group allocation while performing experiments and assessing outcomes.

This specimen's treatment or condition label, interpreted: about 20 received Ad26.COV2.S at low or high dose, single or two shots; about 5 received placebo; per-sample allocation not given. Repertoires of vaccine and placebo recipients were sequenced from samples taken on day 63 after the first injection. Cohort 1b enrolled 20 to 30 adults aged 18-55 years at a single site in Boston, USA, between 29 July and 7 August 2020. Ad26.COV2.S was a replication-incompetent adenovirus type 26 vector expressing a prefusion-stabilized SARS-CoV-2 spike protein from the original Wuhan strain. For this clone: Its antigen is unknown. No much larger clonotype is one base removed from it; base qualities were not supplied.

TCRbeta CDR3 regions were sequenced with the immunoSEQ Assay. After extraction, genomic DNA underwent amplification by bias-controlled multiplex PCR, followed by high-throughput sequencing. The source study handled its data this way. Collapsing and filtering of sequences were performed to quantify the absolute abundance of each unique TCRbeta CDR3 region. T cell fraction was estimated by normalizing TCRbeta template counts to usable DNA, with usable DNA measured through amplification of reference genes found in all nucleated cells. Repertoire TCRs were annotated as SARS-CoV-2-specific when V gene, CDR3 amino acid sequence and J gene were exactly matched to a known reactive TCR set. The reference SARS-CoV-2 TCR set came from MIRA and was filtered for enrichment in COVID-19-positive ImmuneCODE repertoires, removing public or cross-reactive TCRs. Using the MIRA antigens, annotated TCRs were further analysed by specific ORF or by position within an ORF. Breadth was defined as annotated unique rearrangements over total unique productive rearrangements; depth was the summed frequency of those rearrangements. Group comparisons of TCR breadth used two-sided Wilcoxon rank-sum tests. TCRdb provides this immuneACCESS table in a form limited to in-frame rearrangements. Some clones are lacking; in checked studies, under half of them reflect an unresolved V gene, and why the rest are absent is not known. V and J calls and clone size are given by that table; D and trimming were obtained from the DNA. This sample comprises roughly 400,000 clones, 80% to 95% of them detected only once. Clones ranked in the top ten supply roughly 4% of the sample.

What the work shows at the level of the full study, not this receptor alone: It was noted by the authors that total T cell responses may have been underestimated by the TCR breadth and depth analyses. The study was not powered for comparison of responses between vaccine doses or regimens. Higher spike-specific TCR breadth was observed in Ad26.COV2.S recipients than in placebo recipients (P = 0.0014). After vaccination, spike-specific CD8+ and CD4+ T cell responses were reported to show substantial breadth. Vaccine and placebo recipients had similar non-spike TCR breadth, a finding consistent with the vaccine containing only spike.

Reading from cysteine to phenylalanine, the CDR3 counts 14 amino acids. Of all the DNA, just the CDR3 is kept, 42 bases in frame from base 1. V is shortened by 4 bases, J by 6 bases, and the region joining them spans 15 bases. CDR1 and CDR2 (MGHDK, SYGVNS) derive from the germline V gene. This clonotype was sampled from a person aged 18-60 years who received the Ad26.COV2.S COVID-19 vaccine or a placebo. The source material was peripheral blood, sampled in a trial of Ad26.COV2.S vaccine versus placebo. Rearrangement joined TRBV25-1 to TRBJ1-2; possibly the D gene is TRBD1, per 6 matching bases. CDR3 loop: CASSGDRPRNGYTF. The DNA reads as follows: TGTGCCAGCAGTGGCGACAGGCCCCGCAATGGCTACACCTTC.